These 10 T cell receptor beta chains were all obtained from the same sample, sequenced in a study of cytomegalovirus exposure and HLA in healthy donors. The PCR was carried out with 60 Vbeta primers and 13 Jbeta primers. Data came from immunoSEQ multiplex PCR; TCRdb stores just in-frame clones and leaves some out. This table holds about 130,000 clones. Material for sequencing was PBMCs. The receptors shown here come from a woman aged 35 to 49 in good health and CMV-seronegative.

The rearrangement joins TRBV6-4 to TRBJ2-3, with TRBD2 matching over 8 bases. Germline CDR1 MRHNA, CDR2 SNTAGT. V lost 3 bases, J lost 4 bases, and 9 bases stayed unmatched. This CDR3 has 16 residues. The CDR3 here is CASSEASGTSADTQYF. CDR3 nucleotides: TGTGCCAGCAGTGAAGCCTCCGGGACTAGTGCAGATACGCAGTATTTT.

Of note for this clone: One end of the junction is discordant with germline, which a read error may explain. The chain employs TRBV7-2 and TRBJ1-2; 8 bases match TRBD1. From germline, CDR1 is SGHTA and CDR2 FQGNSA. This CDR3 spans 18 amino acids. CDR3 amino acids: CASSFLTGDSYFPYDYTF. CDR3 nucleotide sequence: TGTGCCAGCAGCTTTTTGACAGGGGATTCTTACTTTCCTTATGACTACACCTTC.

This sequence joins TRBV10-3 and TRBJ1-5; 7 nucleotides agree with TRBD1. The CDR3 totals 15 residues. Germline V CDR1 and CDR2: ENHRY, SYGVKD. V shed 0 bases and J 3 bases; nucleotides not matched to a gene: 2. The CDR3 coding sequence is TGTGCCATCAGTGAGTCGGGACAGTACAATCAGCCCCAGCATTTT. Amino acids: CAISESGQYNQPQHF.

The chain couples TRBV7-2 to TRBJ2-7; no reliable D call. Germline CDR1 reads SGHTA; CDR2 reads FQGNSA. The CDR3 loop spans 12 amino acids. Trimming left V 4 bases short and J 4 bases short, with 8 bases between. The CDR3 DNA reads as TGTGCCAGCAGCTCGATCTATTACGAGCAGTACTTC. Translated, it gives CASSSIYYEQYF.

The chain combines TRBV6-6 with TRBJ1-2; maybe TRBD1 (5 bases). Per the germline V gene, CDR1 is MNHNY and CDR2 is SVGAGI (reference sequence). V was shortened by 7 bases and J by 3 bases, with 18 bases between the two germline ends. The CDR3 covers 15 residues. CDR3 in amino acids: CASTTAGGGYYGYTF. In DNA, the CDR3 is TGTGCCAGCACCACAGCCGGCGGGGGATACTATGGCTACACCTTC.

The CDR3, as DNA: TGTGCCAGTAGCCTACAGGGGGCCAACTATGGCTACACCTTC. Protein sequence: CASSLQGANYGYTF. This chain links TRBV19 with TRBJ1-2; 9 bases match TRBD1. V dropped 6 bases and J dropped 2; count of bases not matched to a gene: 4. The CDR3 has 14 residues. Per the germline V gene, CDR1 is LNHDA and CDR2 is SQIVND (reference sequence).

The chain combines TRBV6-1 with TRBJ1-4; 9 nucleotides line up with TRBD1. Trimming removed 5 bases from V and 8 bases from J; junction bases left unmatched: 9. Germline CDR1 reads MNHNS; CDR2 reads SASEGT. The CDR3 runs to 15 residues. CDR3 residues: CASSLRQGEKEKLFF. CDR3 nucleotides: TGTGCCAGCAGTCTAAGACAGGGGGAAAAGGAAAAACTGTTTTTT.

This chain links TRBV18 with TRBJ2-5; the match to TRBD1 covers 9 bases. CDR3 length equals 18 residues. Germline V lookup: CDR1 KGHSH, CDR2 LQKENI. Trimming at V came to 3 bases and at J to 2 bases, leaving 13 bases not matched to a gene. In DNA form, the CDR3 reads TGTGCCAGCTCACCCCAACCCCTGACAGGGGGGGGACAAGAGACCCAGTACTTC. Its protein is CASSPQPLTGGGQETQYF.

This chain joins TRBV6-5 and TRBJ2-5; the match to TRBD1 covers 7 bases. CDR1 is MNHEY and CDR2 is SVGAGI in the germline V gene. The CDR3 totals 15 residues. The trim removed 3 bases at V and 3 bases at J, leaving 7 bases unmatched. The CDR3 protein is CASSYARGMEETQYF. In nucleotides, the CDR3 is TGTGCCAGCAGTTATGCCAGGGGGATGGAAGAGACCCAGTACTTC.

This chain joins TRBV7-9 and TRBJ2-3; TRBD2 matches 7 bases. The CDR3 extends over 18 amino acids. Per the germline V gene, CDR1 is SEHNR and CDR2 is FQNEAQ (reference sequence). The J segment lost 2 bases and the V segment lost 5 bases, leaving 16 bases of the junction unmatched. CDR3 nucleotide sequence: TGTGCCAGCAGCCCCAAAGTCGGGCGGGGGAGATTCACAGATACGCAGTATTTT. The encoded protein is CASSPKVGRGRFTDTQYF.